A single TCR beta chain is shown here with its context. Its antigen remains unidentified. The data were obtained in a study of cytomegalovirus exposure and HLA in healthy donors. Study results and caveats: The study listed under 200 cytomegalovirus-associated TCR beta chains.

PCR employed 60 Vbeta and 13 Jbeta primers. Some clones are missing from TCRdb's copy, which holds only in-frame ones; the method was immunoSEQ multiplex PCR. This table has under 200,000 clones, around four fifths appearing once. J was trimmed by 1 base and V by 3 bases; bases with no gene match: 2. The CDR3 contains 14 residues. CDR1 and CDR2 from the germline V gene are SGHRS and YFSETQ. The clonotype comes from a male donor in good health and CMV-seropositive. Sequenced material: PBMCs. The chain has TRBV5-1 and TRBJ2-5, with 8 positions matching TRBD1. CDR3: CASSSDRGQETQYF. CDR3 sequence (DNA): TGCGCCAGCAGCTCTGACAGGGGCCAAGAGACCCAGTACTTC.